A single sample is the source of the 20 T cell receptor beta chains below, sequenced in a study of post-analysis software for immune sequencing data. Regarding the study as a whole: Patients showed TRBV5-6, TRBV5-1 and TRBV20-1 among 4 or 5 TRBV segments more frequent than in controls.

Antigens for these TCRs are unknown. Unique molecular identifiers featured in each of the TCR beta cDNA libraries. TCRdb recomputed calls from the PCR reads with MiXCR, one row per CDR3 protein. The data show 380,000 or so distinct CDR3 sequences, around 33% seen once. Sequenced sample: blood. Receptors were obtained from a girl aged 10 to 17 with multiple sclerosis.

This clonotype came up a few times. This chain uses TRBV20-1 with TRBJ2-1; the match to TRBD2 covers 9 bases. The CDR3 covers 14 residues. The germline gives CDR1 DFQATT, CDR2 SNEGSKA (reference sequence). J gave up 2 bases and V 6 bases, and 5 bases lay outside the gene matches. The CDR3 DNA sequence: TGCAGTGCAATGACTAGCGGTGCCTACAATGAGCAGTTCTTC. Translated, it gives CSAMTSGAYNEQFF.

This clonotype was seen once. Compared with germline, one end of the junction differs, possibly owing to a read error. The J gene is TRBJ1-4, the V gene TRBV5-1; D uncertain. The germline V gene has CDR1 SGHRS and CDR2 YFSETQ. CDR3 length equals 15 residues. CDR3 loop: CASGLSPTTNEKRFF. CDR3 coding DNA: TGCGCCAGCGGCCTCTCCCCCACAACTAATGAAAAACGGTTTTTT.

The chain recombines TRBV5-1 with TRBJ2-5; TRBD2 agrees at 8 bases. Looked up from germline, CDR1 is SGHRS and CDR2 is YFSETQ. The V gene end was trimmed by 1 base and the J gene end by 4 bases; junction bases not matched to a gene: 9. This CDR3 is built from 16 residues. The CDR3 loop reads CASSLTGGAVRETQYF. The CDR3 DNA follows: TGCGCCAGCAGCTTGACCGGGGGGGCAGTCCGAGAGACCCAGTACTTC.

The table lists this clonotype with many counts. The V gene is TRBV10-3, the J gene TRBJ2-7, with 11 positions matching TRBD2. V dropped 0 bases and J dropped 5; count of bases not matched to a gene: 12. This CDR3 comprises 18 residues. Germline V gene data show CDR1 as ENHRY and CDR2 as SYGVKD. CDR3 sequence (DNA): TGTGCCATCAGTGAGTCCGGTATCGGTAGCGGGGGGGCCAACGAGCAGTACTTC. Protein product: CAISESGIGSGGANEQYF.

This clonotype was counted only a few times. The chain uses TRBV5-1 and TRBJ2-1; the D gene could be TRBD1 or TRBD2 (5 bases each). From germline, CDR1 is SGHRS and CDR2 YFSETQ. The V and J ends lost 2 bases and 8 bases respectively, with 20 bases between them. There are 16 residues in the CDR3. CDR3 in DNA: TGCGCCAGCAGCTTTGGGGACGGGGTCCCTATGGATGAGCAGTTCTTC. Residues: CASSFGDGVPMDEQFF.

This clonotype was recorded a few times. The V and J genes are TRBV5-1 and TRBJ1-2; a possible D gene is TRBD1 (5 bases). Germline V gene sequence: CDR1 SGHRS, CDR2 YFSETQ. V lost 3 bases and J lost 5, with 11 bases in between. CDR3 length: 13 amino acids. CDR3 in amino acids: CASSSEGRYGYTF. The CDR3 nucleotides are TGCGCCAGCAGCTCCGAGGGGAGGTATGGCTACACCTTC. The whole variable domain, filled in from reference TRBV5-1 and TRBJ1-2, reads KAGVTQTPRYLIKTRGQQVTLSCSPISGHRSVSWYQQTPGQGLQFLFEYFSETQRNKGNFPGRFSGRQFSNSRSEMNVSTLELGDSALYLCASSSEGRYGYTFGSGTRLTVV.

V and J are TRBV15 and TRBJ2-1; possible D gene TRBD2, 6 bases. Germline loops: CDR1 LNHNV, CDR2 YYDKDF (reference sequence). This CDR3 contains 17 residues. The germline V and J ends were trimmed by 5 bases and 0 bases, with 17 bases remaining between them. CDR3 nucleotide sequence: TGTGCCACCAGCGGGGCCTCCGGGACTTTCTCCTACAATGAGCAGTTCTTC. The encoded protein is CATSGASGTFSYNEQFF.

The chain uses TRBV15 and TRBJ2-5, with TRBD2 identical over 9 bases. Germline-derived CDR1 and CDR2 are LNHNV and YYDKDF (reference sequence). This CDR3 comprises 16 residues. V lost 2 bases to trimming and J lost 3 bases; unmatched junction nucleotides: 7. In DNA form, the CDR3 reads TGTGCCACCAGCAGAAAACCAATAGCGGGGGAAGAGACCCAGTACTTC. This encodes CATSRKPIAGEETQYF.

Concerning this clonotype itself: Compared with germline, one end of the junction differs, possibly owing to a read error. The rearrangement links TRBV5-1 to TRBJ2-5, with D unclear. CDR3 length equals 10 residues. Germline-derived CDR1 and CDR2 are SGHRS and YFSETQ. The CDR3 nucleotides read TGCGCCAGCAGCCAAGAGGCCCAGTACTTC. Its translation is CASSQEAQYF.

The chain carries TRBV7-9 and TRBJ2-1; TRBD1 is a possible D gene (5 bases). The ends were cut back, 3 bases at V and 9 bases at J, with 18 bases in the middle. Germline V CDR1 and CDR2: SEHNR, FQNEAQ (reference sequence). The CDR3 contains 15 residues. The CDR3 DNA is TGTGCCAGCAGCTTGATGTCCGGGCCTAGGGGTGAGCAGTTCTTC. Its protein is CASSLMSGPRGEQFF.

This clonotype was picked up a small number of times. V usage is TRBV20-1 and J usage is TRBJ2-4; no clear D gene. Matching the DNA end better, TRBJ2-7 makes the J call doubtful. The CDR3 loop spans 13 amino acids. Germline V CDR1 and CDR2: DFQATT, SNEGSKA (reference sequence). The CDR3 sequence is CSARAAQYYEQYF. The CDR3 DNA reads TGCAGTGCTAGAGCAGCCCAATACTACGAGCAGTACTTC.

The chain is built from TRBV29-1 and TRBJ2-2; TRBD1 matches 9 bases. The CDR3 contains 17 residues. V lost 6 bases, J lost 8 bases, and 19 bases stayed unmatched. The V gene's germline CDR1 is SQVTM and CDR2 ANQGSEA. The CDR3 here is CSVPGQGEATGPGELFF. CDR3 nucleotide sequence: TGCAGCGTCCCGGGACAGGGAGAGGCCACCGGTCCAGGGGAGCTGTTTTTT.

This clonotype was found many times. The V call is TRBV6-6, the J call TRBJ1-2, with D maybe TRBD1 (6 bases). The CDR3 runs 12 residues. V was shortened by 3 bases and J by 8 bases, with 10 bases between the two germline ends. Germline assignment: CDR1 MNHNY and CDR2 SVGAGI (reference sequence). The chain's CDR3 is CASSYSTGGYTF. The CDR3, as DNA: TGTGCCAGCAGTTATTCCACAGGGGGCTACACCTTC.

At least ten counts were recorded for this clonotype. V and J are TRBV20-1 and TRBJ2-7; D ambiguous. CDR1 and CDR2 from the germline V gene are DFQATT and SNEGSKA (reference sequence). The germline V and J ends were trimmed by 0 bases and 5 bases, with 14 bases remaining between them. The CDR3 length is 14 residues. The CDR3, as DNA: TGCAGTGCTAGAGATTCGGGCAGTTCGCACGAGCAGTACTTC. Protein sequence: CSARDSGSSHEQYF.

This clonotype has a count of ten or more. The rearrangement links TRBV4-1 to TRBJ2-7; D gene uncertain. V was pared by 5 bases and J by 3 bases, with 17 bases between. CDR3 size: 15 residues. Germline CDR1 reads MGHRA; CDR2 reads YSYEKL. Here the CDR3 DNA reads TGCGCCAGCAGCTTCAACCGAGACCTGCACTACGAGCAGTACTTC. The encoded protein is CASSFNRDLHYEQYF.

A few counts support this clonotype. The CDR3 nucleotides read TGTGCCAGCAGCTTGCTAGGAGGAGACACAGATACGCAGTATTTT. This gives the protein CASSLLGGDTDTQYF. The chain is built from TRBV5-6 and TRBJ2-3; the D gene is possibly TRBD2 (5 bases). Per the germline V gene, CDR1 is SGHDT and CDR2 is YYEEEE. V lost 1 base and J lost 2, with 11 bases in between. The CDR3 is 15 residues long. Looking up the rest from reference TRBV5-6 and TRBJ2-3 gives the full variable domain: DAGVTQSPTHLIKTRGQQVTLRCSPKSGHDTVSWYQQALGQGPQFIFQYYEEEERQRGNFPDRFSGHQFPNYSSELNVNALLLGDSALYLCASSLLGGDTDTQYFGPGTRLTVL.

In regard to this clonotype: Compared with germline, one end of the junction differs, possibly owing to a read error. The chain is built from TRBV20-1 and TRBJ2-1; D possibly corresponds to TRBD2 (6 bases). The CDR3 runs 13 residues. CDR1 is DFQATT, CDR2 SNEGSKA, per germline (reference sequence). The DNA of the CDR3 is TGCTGTGCTATAACGGGGGCCTACAATGAGCAGTTCTTC. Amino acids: CCAITGAYNEQFF.

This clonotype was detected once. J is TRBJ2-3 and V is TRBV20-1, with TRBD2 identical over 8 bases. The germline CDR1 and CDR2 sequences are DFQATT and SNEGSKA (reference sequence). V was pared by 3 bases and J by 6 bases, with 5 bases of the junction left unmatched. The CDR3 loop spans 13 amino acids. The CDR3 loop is CSASTGGLDTQYF. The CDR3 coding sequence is TGCAGTGCTAGTACGGGGGGGCTCGATACGCAGTATTTT.

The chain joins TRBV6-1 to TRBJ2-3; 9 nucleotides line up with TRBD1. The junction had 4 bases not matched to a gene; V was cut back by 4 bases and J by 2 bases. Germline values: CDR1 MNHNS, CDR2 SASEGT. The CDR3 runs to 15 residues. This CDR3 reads CASSAGTGFTDTQYF. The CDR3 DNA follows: TGTGCCAGCAGTGCAGGGACAGGGTTCACAGATACGCAGTATTTT.

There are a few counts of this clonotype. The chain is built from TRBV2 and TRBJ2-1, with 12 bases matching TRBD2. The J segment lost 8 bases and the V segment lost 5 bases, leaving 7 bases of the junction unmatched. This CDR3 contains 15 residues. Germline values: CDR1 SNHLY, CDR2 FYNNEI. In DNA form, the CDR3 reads TGTGCCAGCAGTTCACTAGCGGGGGGCTTCTATGAGCAGTTCTTC. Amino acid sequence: CASSSLAGGFYEQFF. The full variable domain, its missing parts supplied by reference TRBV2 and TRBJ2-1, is EPEVTQTPSHQVTQMGQEVILRCVPISNHLYFYWYRQILGQKVEFLVSFYNNEISEKSEIFDDQFSVERPDGSNFTLKIRSTKLEDSAMYFCASSSLAGGFYEQFFGPGTRLTVL.